Reported below is one TCR beta chain. This may be a read error: a much more frequent sequence differs by one nucleotide. This sample is drawn from a study of molecular identifiers for immune sequencing clone quantification. Previously described methods and listed TCR primers were employed for the bulk TCR libraries. TCRdb re-called the PCR reads through MiXCR, storing one row per CDR3 protein. This sample has tens of thousands of distinct CDR3 sequences, with 25% found just once. CDR3 length equals 17 residues. J was trimmed by 8 bases and V by 2 bases; bases with no gene match: 14. Germline CDR1 MNHEY, CDR2 SMNVEV (reference sequence).

Sequencing used naive CD8+ T cells from blood, with Jurkat cell RNA spiked in. Documented subset: FACS-sorted CD8+CD4-CCR7+CD45RA+ naive T cells. The sequence was collected from a human donor in good health. Some libraries in this study had Jurkat cell RNA spiked in. The chain uses TRBV27 and TRBJ2-3; 9 positions agree with TRBD2. DNA of the CDR3: TGTGCCAGCAGTTTACTCGTGGTAGCGGGAGTCCCAGGTACGCAGTATTTT. Its protein is CASSLLVVAGVPGTQYF.